This T cell receptor beta chain was captured by sequencing in a study of T cell responses to AZD1222 COVID-19 vaccine. The repertoire was sequenced with immunoSEQ multiplex PCR; TCRdb's copy has only in-frame clones and lacks some. The sample carries fewer than 200,000 clones, roughly nine tenths recorded once. Germline CDR1 reads GTSNPN; CDR2 reads SVGIG (reference sequence). This CDR3 comprises 13 residues. V shed 3 bases, J shed 2 bases, and the junction held 4 bases outside the gene matches. The sample was peripheral blood, taken 28 days after the second AZD1222 dose. The chain has TRBV30 and TRBJ2-7, with 7 bases that match TRBD1. The TCR sequence derives from an adult who received the AZD1222 COVID-19 vaccine. The CDR3 DNA is TGTGCCTGGAGCGGGGACAGCCCCTACGAGCAGTACTTC. Translated, it gives CAWSGDSPYEQYF.